Presented here are 30 T cell receptor beta chains from one specimen sequenced in a study of PD-L1 blockade in urothelial cancer (dated by TCRdb to about 2017). Library construction relied on the immunoSEQ multiplex PCR assay. In its TCRdb copy, this immuneACCESS table keeps in-frame sequences only and misses some clones. Where compared with another copy, unresolved V genes explain less than half of these, and the others have no known cause. The sample has about 45,000 clones on record, 88% of them singletons. Of the sample, about 4% is held by the ten largest clones. Specimen: PBMCs, collected around atezolizumab (anti-PD-L1) treatment. Receptors were obtained from a man older than 75 with urothelial cancer.

The chain couples TRBV10-1 to TRBJ2-5, with a tentative D call TRBD1 (5 bases). The CDR3 has 15 residues. Germline values: CDR1 WNHNN, CDR2 SYGVQD (reference sequence). V was cut by 3 bases and J by 2 bases, with 13 bases left in between. This CDR3 reads CASSDPTKGQETQYF. CDR3 DNA: TGCGCCAGCAGTGATCCCACAAAGGGGCAAGAGACCCAGTACTTC.

The V gene is TRBV7-8, the J gene TRBJ2-6; D is uncertain. The V end was cut by 5 bases, the J end by 0 bases, with 14 bases between. Germline V gene data show CDR1 as SGHVS and CDR2 as FQNEAQ. The CDR3 sequence is 17 residues long. CDR3 residues: CASSPRKAASGANVLTF. The DNA for the CDR3 is TGTGCCAGCAGCCCCCGGAAGGCGGCCTCTGGGGCCAACGTCCTGACTTTC.

The chain employs TRBV5-1 and TRBJ1-6; D gene uncertain. V was pared by 3 bases and J by 7 bases, with 11 bases between. The CDR3 extends over 14 amino acids. Per the germline V gene, CDR1 is SGHRS and CDR2 is YFSETQ. CDR3: CASSSTVTNSPLHF. The CDR3 DNA sequence: TGCGCCAGCAGCTCTACGGTAACCAATTCACCCCTCCACTTT.

The rearrangement joins TRBV1 to TRBJ2-7; the table's D gene call, TRBD2, was not cross checked with the DNA. TRBV1 is noted as a pseudogene. The CDR3 is 11 residues long. CDR3 amino acids: CTSSQPTEVYF. CDR3 DNA: TGCACCAGCAGCCAACCCACGGAGGTTTACTTC.

The rearrangement uses TRBV19 and TRBJ2-6; 7 nucleotides agree with TRBD1. This CDR3 is built from 15 residues. The V gene's germline CDR1 is LNHDA and CDR2 SQIVND (reference sequence). Trimming removed 7 bases from V and 2 bases from J; junction bases left unmatched: 5. CDR3 in DNA: TGTGCCAGTAAGGCCCAGGGGGCTGGGGCCAACGTCCTGACTTTC. It is translated as CASKAQGAGANVLTF.

The V gene is TRBV27, the J gene TRBJ2-5; D perhaps matches TRBD2 (5 bases). There are 14 residues in the CDR3. Germline loops: CDR1 MNHEY, CDR2 SMNVEV (reference sequence). V was shortened by 4 bases and J by 5 bases, with 14 bases between the two germline ends. The DNA for the CDR3 is TGTGCCAGCAGTTCCTGGTCTTCGGGGGAGACCCAGTACTTC. Residues: CASSSWSSGETQYF.

The gene calls are TRBV5-6 and TRBJ1-2; D unresolved. Germline CDR1 is SGHDT and CDR2 is YYEEEE. CDR3 length: 15 residues. The V end lost 0 bases, the J end lost 0 bases, and 9 bases lay between the germline ends. The CDR3 here is CASSLVAGSNYGYTF. CDR3 bases: TGTGCCAGCAGCTTGGTTGCGGGTTCTAACTATGGCTACACCTTC.

The chain recombines TRBV18 with TRBJ1-3, with D tentatively TRBD1 (6 bases). This CDR3 has 15 residues. V was cut by 2 bases and J by 2 bases, with 10 bases left in between. Germline V gene sequence: CDR1 KGHSH, CDR2 LQKENI. CDR3 coding DNA: TGTGCCAGCTCACCATCGACAGGCACTGGAAACACCATATATTTT. This encodes CASSPSTGTGNTIYF. The whole variable domain, filled in from reference TRBV18 and TRBJ1-3, reads NAGVMQNPRHLVRRRGQEARLRCSPMKGHSHVYWYRQLPEEGLKFMVYLQKENIIDESGMPKERFSAEFPKEGPSILRIQQVVRGDSAAYFCASSPSTGTGNTIYFGEGSWLTVV.

This rearrangement joins TRBV18 to TRBJ1-2; D gene ambiguous. CDR3 length: 16 amino acids. Trimming took 2 bases from V and 3 from J, leaving 16 bases between them. The V gene's germline CDR1 is KGHSH and CDR2 LQKENI. CDR3 sequence (DNA): TGTGCCAGCTCACCAGTAATCCGCCCCTTAGACTATGGCTACACCTTC. Encoded protein: CASSPVIRPLDYGYTF.

The chain combines TRBV4-3 with TRBJ1-1; TRBD1 matches 10 bases. The CDR3 contains 15 residues. In germline, CDR1 is LGHNA, CDR2 YSLEER. With 0 bases clipped from V and 10 bases from J, the junction kept 8 bases outside the gene matches. This chain's CDR3 is CASSQDFGDRGGAFF. Here the CDR3 DNA reads TGCGCCAGCAGCCAAGATTTTGGGGACAGGGGAGGAGCTTTCTTT.

Only one count was recorded for this clone. This chain uses TRBV2 with TRBJ2-7, with 9 bases identical to TRBD1. V lost 8 bases and J lost 4; bases outside the gene matches: 9. This CDR3 has 14 amino acids. In germline, CDR1 is SNHLY, CDR2 FYNNEI. The CDR3 DNA follows: TGTGCCAGCGGAAAGGGACAGGGAACGTACGAGCAGTACTTC. Its translation: CASGKGQGTYEQYF.

The chain has TRBV18 and TRBJ1-5; no clear D. Germline loops: CDR1 KGHSH, CDR2 LQKENI. CDR3 size: 15 residues. V was pared by 5 bases and J by 4 bases, with 15 bases between. The CDR3 here is CASSFSSDRNQPQHF. Written as DNA, the CDR3 is TGTGCCAGCTCATTTTCCAGCGACCGAAATCAGCCCCAGCATTTT.

The J gene is TRBJ2-5, the V gene TRBV29-1; 11 bases map to TRBD1. J gave up 7 bases and V 7 bases, and 8 bases lay outside the gene matches. Looked up from germline, CDR1 is SQVTM and CDR2 is ANQGSEA. This CDR3 contains 13 residues. The CDR3 sequence: CSGGQGVAGTQYF. DNA for the CDR3: TGCAGCGGGGGACAGGGGGTGGCGGGGACCCAGTACTTC.

The genes are TRBV6-5 and TRBJ2-1; D may be TRBD2 (6 bases). This CDR3 contains 15 residues. Germline V CDR1 and CDR2: MNHEY, SVGAGI. V lost 4 bases and J 3 bases, leaving 13 bases between the germline ends. The CDR3 spells CASSFTPGLYNEQFF. CDR3 in DNA: TGTGCCAGCAGTTTCACACCGGGACTCTACAATGAGCAGTTCTTC.

The rearrangement links TRBV4-1 to TRBJ2-3, with 14 bases aligning to TRBD2. This CDR3 contains 17 residues. Germline V gene data show CDR1 as MGHRA and CDR2 as YSYEKL. Trimming removed 3 bases from V and 3 bases from J; junction bases left unmatched: 5. The CDR3 region is CASSHRGLAGDTDTQYF. DNA for the CDR3: TGCGCCAGCAGCCATAGGGGACTAGCGGGAGATACAGATACGCAGTATTTT.

The chain links TRBV11-2 to TRBJ1-1, with 8 bases aligning to TRBD1. V was pared by 2 bases and J by 7 bases, with 3 bases of the junction left unmatched. This CDR3 is 13 amino acids long. Germline-derived CDR1 and CDR2 are SGHAT and FQNNGV. The CDR3 is CASSLLQGGEAFF. Written as DNA, the CDR3 is TGTGCCAGCAGCTTACTACAGGGGGGTGAAGCTTTCTTT.

The chain employs TRBV1 and TRBJ2-3; the table names TRBD2, a call not compared with the DNA. TRBV1 is flagged as a pseudogene. The length of the CDR3 is 17 residues. The CDR3 protein is CTSSQESSGRAPDTQYF. As DNA, the CDR3 is TGCACCAGCAGCCAAGAAAGTAGCGGGAGGGCCCCAGATACGCAGTATTTT.

V and J are TRBV2 and TRBJ1-3; D may be TRBD1 (5 bases). The CDR3 is 16 amino acids. The V end lost 2 bases, the J end lost 0 bases, and 11 bases lay between the germline ends. Germline V gene lookup returns CDR1 SNHLY and CDR2 FYNNEI. CDR3 in amino acids: CASSERTPGSGNTIYF. The CDR3 nucleotides are TGTGCCAGCAGTGAAAGGACACCTGGCTCTGGAAACACCATATATTTT.

This clone is a singleton in its sample. This CDR3 reads CASSFGRATGELFF. The CDR3 coding sequence is TGTGCCAGCAGCTTCGGCAGGGCAACCGGGGAGCTGTTTTTT. The gene calls are TRBV5-6 and TRBJ2-2; tentatively, D is TRBD1 (5 bases). Germline assignment: CDR1 SGHDT and CDR2 YYEEEE. Trimming removed 2 bases from V and 5 bases from J, with 10 bases in between. The CDR3 loop spans 14 amino acids.

The V gene is TRBV7-2, the J gene TRBJ2-7; the D gene is possibly TRBD2 (5 bases). The CDR3 length is 14 residues. Per the germline V gene, CDR1 is SGHTA and CDR2 is FQGNSA. Between the trimmed V and J ends, which lost 4 bases and 0 bases, there was a span of 10 bases. CDR3 residues: CASSSTRSSYEQYF. As DNA, the CDR3 is TGTGCCAGCAGCTCCACTAGGTCCTCCTACGAGCAGTACTTC.

This clone has just one count. The genes are TRBV6-1 and TRBJ1-2; D gene uncertain. The length of the CDR3 is 13 residues. V lost 6 bases, J lost 6 bases, and 14 bases lay in between. CDR1 is MNHNS, CDR2 SASEGT, per germline. The CDR3 protein is CASRVGREDGYTF. CDR3 DNA: TGTGCCAGCAGAGTCGGGAGGGAGGATGGCTACACCTTC.

This clone has just one count. The chain employs TRBV25-1 and TRBJ1-1, with 7 nucleotides matching TRBD1. V gave up 6 bases and J gave up 1 base; unmatched junction bases: 8. Germline V gene data show CDR1 as MGHDK and CDR2 as SYGVNS. The CDR3 consists of 15 residues. In DNA form, the CDR3 reads TGTGCCAGCAGCCCCTTCAGGGGGTCGAACACTGAAGCTTTCTTT. It specifies CASSPFRGSNTEAFF. Filled out from reference TRBV25-1 and TRBJ1-1, the complete variable domain reads EADIYQTPRYLVIGTGKKITLECSQTMGHDKMYWYQQDPGMELHLIHYSYGVNSTEKGDLSSESTVSRIRTEHFPLTLESARPSHTSQYLCASSPFRGSNTEAFFGQGTRLTVV.

The chain employs TRBV10-3 and TRBJ2-2; TRBD1 matches 7 bases. The CDR3 sequence is 13 residues long. The V gene's germline CDR1 is ENHRY and CDR2 SYGVKD. Germline trimming cut 10 bases from V and 4 bases from J; bases unmatched to any gene: 6. The CDR3: CASRDSTTGELFF. DNA for the CDR3: TGTGCCAGCAGGGACAGTACCACCGGGGAGCTGTTTTTT.

The rearrangement links TRBV5-4 to TRBJ2-5, with D possibly being TRBD1 (6 bases). This CDR3 is 14 amino acids long. Germline V gives CDR1 SGHNT, CDR2 YYREEE (reference sequence). The V end lost 3 bases, the J end lost 2 bases, and 11 bases lay between the germline ends. CDR3 residues: CASSSPGVQETQYF. CDR3 nucleotides: TGTGCCAGCAGCTCCCCAGGGGTACAAGAGACCCAGTACTTC. Together with reference TRBV5-4 and TRBJ2-5, the CDR3 gives the full variable domain: ETGVTQSPTHLIKTRGQQVTLRCSSQSGHNTVSWYQQALGQGPQFIFQYYREEENGRGNFPPRFSGLQFPNYSSELNVNALELDDSALYLCASSSPGVQETQYFGPGTRLLVL.

The J gene is TRBJ1-3, the V gene TRBV11-2, with 9 bases lining up with TRBD1. With V trimmed by 5 bases and J by 7 bases, 12 bases remained unmatched. The CDR3 is made up of 16 amino acids. Germline CDR1 SGHAT, CDR2 FQNNGV. The CDR3 region is CASSLLPGQGYNTIYF. The CDR3, as DNA: TGTGCCAGCAGCCTCCTACCGGGACAGGGTTACAACACCATATATTTT. Full variable domain (remainder filled in from reference TRBV11-2 and TRBJ1-3): EAGVAQSPRYKIIEKRQSVAFWCNPISGHATLYWYQQILGQGPKLLIQFQNNGVVDDSQLPKDRFSAERLKGVDSTLKIQPAKLEDSAVYLCASSLLPGQGYNTIYFGEGSWLTVV.

The CDR3 region has the DNA TGTGCCAGTAGTCTGCGGGACAGGGTTTTTGGCTACACCTTC. Amino acid sequence: CASSLRDRVFGYTF. The rearrangement joins TRBV19 to TRBJ1-2; TRBD1 aligns across 9 bases. Germline V gene sequence: CDR1 LNHDA, CDR2 SQIVND (reference sequence). The V segment lost 5 bases and the J segment 7 bases; nucleotides outside the gene matches: 8. The CDR3 totals 14 residues.

CDR3 in amino acids: CASSLASGLNQETQYF. The CDR3 DNA is TGTGCCAGCAGCTTAGCGAGCGGGCTGAACCAAGAGACCCAGTACTTC. The rearrangement links TRBV7-9 to TRBJ2-5; D may be TRBD2 (6 bases). This CDR3 has 16 residues. Germline V gives CDR1 SEHNR, CDR2 FQNEAQ (reference sequence). The V end was cut by 0 bases, the J end by 0 bases, with 11 bases between. The full variable domain, in which reference TRBV7-9 and TRBJ2-5 provide the parts outside the CDR3, is DTGVSQNPRHKITKRGQNVTFRCDPISEHNRLYWYRQTLGQGPEFLTYFQNEAQLEKSRLLSDRFSAERPKGSFSTLEIQRTEQGDSAMYLCASSLASGLNQETQYFGPGTRLLVL.

This clone appeared a single time. J is TRBJ2-7 and V is TRBV7-9; TRBD2 aligns across 11 bases. Per the germline V gene, CDR1 is SEHNR and CDR2 is FQNEAQ (reference sequence). The CDR3 is 17 residues long. J gave up 2 bases and V 1 base, and 7 bases lay outside the gene matches. CDR3 in DNA: TGTGCCAGCAGCTTAGTGGGGACTAGCGGCCCTACCTACGAGCAGTACTTC. The encoded protein is CASSLVGTSGPTYEQYF.

This chain uses TRBV19 with TRBJ1-2, with 7 bases that match TRBD1. Germline V CDR1 and CDR2: LNHDA, SQIVND (reference sequence). V dropped 1 base and J dropped 4; count of bases not matched to a gene: 6. The CDR3 is 15 residues long. CDR3 in DNA: TGTGCCAGTAGTATAGGACAGGGTTGGGGCTATGGCTACACCTTC. This gives the protein CASSIGQGWGYGYTF.

CDR3: CASTPGGNSNQPQHF. The DNA for the CDR3 is TGTGCCAGCACCCCGGGGGGGAATAGCAATCAGCCCCAGCATTTT. The chain uses TRBV2 and TRBJ1-5; D is perhaps TRBD1 (5 bases). Germline V gene data show CDR1 as SNHLY and CDR2 as FYNNEI. CDR3 length: 15 residues. With 7 bases removed from V and 0 bases from J, the gap between germline ends came to 13 bases.